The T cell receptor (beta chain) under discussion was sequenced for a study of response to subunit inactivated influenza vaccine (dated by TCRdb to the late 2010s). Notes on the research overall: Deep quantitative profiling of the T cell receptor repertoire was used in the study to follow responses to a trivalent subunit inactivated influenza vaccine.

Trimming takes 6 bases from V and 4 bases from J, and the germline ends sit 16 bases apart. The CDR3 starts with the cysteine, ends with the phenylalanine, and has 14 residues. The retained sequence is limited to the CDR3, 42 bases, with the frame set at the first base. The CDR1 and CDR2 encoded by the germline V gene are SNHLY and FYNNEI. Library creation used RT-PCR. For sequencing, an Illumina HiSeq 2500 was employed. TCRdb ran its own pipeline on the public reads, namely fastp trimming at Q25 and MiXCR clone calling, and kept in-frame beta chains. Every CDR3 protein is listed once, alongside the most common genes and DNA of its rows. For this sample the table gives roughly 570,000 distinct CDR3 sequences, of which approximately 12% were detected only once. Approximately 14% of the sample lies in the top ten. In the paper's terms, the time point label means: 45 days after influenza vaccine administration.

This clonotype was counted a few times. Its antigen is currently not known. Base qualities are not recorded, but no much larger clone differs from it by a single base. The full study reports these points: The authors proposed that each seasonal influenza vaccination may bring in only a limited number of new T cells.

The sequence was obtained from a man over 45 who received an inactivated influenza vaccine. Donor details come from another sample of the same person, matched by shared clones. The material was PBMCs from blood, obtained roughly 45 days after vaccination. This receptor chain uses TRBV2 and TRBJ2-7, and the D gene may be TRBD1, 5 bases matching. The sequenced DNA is TGTGCCAGCAGCCTAACCCCGGCAGGGTACGAGCAGTACTTC. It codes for CASSLTPAGYEQYF.